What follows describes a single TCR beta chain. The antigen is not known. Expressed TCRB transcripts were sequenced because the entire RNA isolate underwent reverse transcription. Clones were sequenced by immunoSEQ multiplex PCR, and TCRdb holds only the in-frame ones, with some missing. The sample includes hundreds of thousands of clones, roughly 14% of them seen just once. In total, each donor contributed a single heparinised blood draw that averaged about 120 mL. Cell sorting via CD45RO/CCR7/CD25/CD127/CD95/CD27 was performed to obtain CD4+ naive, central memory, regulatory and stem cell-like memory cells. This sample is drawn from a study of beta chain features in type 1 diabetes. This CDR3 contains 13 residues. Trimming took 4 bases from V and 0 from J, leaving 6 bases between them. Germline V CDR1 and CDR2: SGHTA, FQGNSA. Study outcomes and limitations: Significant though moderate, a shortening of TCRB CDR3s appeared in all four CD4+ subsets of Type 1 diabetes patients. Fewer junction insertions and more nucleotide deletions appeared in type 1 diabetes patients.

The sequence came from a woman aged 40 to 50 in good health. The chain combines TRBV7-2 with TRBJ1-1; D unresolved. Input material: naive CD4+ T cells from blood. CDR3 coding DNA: TGTGCCAGCAGCTCGGGGATGAACACTGAAGCTTTCTTT. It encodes CASSSGMNTEAFF.